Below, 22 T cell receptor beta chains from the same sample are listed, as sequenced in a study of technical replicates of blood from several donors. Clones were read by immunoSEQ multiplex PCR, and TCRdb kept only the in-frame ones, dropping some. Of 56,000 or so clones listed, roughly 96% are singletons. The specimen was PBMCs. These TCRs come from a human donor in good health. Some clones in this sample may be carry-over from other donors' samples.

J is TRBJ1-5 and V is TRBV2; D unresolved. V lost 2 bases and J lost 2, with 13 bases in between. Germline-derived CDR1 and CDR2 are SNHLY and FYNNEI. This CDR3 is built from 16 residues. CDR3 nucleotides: TGTGCCAGCAGTGAACACAGAGCTTTTGGCAATCAGCCCCAGCATTTT. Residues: CASSEHRAFGNQPQHF.

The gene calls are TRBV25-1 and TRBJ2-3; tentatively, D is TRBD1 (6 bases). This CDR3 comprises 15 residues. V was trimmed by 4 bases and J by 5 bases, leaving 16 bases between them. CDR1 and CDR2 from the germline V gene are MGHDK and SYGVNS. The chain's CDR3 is CASSVLQGNLDTQYF. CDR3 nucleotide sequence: TGTGCCAGCAGTGTATTACAGGGTAATTTAGATACGCAGTATTTT.

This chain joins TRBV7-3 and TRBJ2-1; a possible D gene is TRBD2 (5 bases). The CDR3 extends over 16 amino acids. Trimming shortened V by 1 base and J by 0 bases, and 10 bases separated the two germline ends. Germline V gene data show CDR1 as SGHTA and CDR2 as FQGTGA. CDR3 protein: CASSLIGGGSYNEQFF. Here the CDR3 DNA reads TGTGCCAGCAGCTTAATTGGCGGAGGCTCCTACAATGAGCAGTTCTTC.

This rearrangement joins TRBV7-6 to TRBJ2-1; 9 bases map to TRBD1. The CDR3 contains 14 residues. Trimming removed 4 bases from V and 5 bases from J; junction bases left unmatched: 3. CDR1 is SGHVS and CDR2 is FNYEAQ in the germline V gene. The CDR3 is CASSYRDRDNEQFF. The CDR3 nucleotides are TGTGCCAGCAGCTACCGGGACAGGGACAATGAGCAGTTCTTC.

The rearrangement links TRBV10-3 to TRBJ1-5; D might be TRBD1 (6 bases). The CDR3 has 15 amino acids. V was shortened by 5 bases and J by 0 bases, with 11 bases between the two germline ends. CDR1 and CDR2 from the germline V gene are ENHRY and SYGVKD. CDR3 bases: TGTGCCATCAGTTCTGGACAGATTAGCAATCAGCCCCAGCATTTT. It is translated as CAISSGQISNQPQHF.

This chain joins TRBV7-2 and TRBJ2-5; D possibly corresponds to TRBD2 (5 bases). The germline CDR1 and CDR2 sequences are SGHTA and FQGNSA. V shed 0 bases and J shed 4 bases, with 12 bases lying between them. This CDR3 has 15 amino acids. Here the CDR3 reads CASSLAKGGGETQYF. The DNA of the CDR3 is TGTGCCAGCAGCTTAGCAAAGGGCGGAGGAGAGACCCAGTACTTC.

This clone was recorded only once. The CDR3 sequence is CASSDPTGVWAFF. As DNA, the CDR3 is TGTGCCAGCAGTGATCCCACAGGGGTGTGGGCTTTCTTT. V is TRBV2 and J is TRBJ1-1, with 7 bases that match TRBD1. J was trimmed by 11 bases and V by 3 bases; bases with no gene match: 9. Germline CDR1 is SNHLY and CDR2 is FYNNEI. CDR3 length equals 13 residues.

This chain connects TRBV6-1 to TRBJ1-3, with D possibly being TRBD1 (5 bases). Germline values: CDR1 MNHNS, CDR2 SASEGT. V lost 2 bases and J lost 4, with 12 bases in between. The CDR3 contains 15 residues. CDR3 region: CASSEHGHPGNTIYF. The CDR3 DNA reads TGTGCCAGCAGTGAACATGGACACCCAGGAAACACCATATATTTT.

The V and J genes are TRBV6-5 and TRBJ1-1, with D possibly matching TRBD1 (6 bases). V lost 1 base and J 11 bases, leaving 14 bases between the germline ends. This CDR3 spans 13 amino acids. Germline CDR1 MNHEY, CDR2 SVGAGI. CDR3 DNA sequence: TGTGCCAGCAGTTACTTACTCGGGACAATGGCTTTCTTT. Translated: CASSYLLGTMAFF.

The CDR3 DNA is TGTGCCAGCAGCTGGGTCAGGGACAATGAGCAGTTCTTC. Amino acid sequence: CASSWVRDNEQFF. The chain is built from TRBV11-3 and TRBJ2-1; a possible D gene is TRBD1 (5 bases). Trimming left V 4 bases short and J 5 bases short, with 9 bases between. Germline values: CDR1 SGHNT, CDR2 YENEEA. The CDR3 has 13 amino acids.

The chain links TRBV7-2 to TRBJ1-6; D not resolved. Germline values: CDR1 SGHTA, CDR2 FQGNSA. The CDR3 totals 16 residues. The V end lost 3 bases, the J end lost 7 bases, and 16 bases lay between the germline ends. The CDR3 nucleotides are TGTGCCAGCAGCTTGGATACATCGGTCGGGAATTCACCCCTCCACTTT. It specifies CASSLDTSVGNSPLHF.

The CDR3: CAILVDMNTEAFF. In nucleotides, the CDR3 is TGCGCCATCTTGGTCGACATGAACACTGAAGCTTTCTTT. V and J are TRBV5-1 and TRBJ1-1; D call uncertain. Germline assignment: CDR1 SGHRS and CDR2 YFSETQ. This CDR3 is 13 amino acids long. Trimming stripped 9 bases from V and 0 bases from J, with 12 bases between. The complete variable domain, with remaining parts taken from reference TRBV5-1 and TRBJ1-1, reads KAGVTQTPRYLIKTRGQQVTLSCSPISGHRSVSWYQQTPGQGLQFLFEYFSETQRNKGNFPGRFSGRQFSNSRSEMNVSTLELGDSALYLCAILVDMNTEAFFGQGTRLTVV.

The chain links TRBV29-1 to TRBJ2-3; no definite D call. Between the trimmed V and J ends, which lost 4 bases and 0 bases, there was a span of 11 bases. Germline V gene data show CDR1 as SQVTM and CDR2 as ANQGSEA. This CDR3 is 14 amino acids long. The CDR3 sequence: CSVVFVPSTDTQYF. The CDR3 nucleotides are TGCAGCGTTGTGTTCGTTCCCAGCACAGATACGCAGTATTTT.

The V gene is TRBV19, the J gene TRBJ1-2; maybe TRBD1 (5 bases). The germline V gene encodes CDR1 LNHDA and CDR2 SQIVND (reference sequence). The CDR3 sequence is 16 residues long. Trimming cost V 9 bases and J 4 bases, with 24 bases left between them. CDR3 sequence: CASRVETETKGYGYTF. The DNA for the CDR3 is TGTGCCAGCCGCGTCGAGACAGAAACGAAGGGCTATGGCTACACCTTC.

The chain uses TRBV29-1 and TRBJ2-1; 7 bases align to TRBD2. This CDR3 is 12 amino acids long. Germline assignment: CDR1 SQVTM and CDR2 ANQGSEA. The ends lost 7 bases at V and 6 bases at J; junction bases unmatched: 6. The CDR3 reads CSAAGVGNEQFF. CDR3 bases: TGCAGCGCCGCGGGAGTCGGCAATGAGCAGTTCTTC.

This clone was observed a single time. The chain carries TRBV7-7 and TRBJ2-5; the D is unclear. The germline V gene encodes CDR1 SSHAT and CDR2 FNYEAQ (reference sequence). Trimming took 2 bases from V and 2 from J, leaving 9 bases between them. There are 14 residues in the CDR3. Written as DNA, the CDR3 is TGTGCCAGCAGCTTACTTGACAATCAAGAGACCCAGTACTTC. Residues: CASSLLDNQETQYF.

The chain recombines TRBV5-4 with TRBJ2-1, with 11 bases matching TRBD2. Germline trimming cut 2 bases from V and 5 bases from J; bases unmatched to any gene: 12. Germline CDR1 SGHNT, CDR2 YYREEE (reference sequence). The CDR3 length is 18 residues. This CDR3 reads CASSFVLAGGRMHNEQFF. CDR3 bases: TGTGCCAGCAGCTTTGTTTTAGCGGGAGGGCGGATGCACAATGAGCAGTTCTTC.

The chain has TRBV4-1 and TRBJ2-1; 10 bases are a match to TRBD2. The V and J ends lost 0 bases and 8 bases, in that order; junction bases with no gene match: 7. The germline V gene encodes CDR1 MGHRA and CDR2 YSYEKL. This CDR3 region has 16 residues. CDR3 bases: TGCGCCAGCAGCCAAGATTGGTCTAGCGGGAGCTATGAGCAGTTCTTC. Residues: CASSQDWSSGSYEQFF.

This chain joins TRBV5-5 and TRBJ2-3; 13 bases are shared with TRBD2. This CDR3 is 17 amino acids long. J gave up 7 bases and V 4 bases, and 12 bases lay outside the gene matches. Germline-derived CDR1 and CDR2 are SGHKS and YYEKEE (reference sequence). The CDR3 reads CASSPGETSGGAHTQYF. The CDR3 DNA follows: TGTGCCAGCAGCCCAGGAGAAACTAGCGGGGGGGCACATACGCAGTATTTT.

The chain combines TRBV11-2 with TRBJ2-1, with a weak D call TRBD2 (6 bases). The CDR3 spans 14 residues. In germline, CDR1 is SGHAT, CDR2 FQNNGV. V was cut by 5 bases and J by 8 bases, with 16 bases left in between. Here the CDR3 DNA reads TGTGCCAGCAGCCCGACCGGTGCGGGGTATGAGCAGTTCTTC. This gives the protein CASSPTGAGYEQFF.

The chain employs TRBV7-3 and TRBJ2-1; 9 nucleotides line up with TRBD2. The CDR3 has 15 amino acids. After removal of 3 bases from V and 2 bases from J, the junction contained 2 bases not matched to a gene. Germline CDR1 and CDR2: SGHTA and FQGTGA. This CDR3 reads CASSLRTSAYNEQFF. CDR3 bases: TGTGCCAGCAGCTTGAGGACTAGCGCCTACAATGAGCAGTTCTTC.

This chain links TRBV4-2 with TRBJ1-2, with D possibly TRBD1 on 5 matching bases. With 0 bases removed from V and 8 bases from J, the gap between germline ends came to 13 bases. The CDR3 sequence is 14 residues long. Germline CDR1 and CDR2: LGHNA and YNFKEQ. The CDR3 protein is CASSQDWGGRGYTF. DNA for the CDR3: TGTGCCAGCAGCCAAGATTGGGGGGGGAGGGGCTACACCTTC.